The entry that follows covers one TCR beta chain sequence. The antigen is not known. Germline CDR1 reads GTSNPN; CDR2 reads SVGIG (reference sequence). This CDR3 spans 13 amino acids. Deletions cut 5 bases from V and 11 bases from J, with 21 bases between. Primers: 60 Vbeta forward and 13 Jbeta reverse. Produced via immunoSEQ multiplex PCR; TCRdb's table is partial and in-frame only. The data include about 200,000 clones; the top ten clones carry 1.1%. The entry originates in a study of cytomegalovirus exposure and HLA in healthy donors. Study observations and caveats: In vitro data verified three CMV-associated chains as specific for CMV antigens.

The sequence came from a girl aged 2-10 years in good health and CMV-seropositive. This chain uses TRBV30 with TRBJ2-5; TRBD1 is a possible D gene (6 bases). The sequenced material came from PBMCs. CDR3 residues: CAWGTPTFYGQYF. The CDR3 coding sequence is TGTGCCTGGGGGACACCGACCTTCTACGGGCAGTACTTC.